These 29 T cell receptor beta chains came from one sample sequenced in a study of T-cell memory formation after mild COVID-19. Using its own MiXCR run on the 5' RACE reads, TCRdb lists one record per CDR3 protein. The sample records some 450,000 distinct CDR3 sequences, 15% to 20% being singletons. The sample comprised PBMCs or a T cell subset sorted from them (not recorded which). The source of these receptors is a man between 18 and 29 years old who had mild COVID-19 (a few samples of this study predate the infection). Cell type and time point are not known.

V usage is TRBV7-2 and J usage is TRBJ2-3; D not resolved. CDR3 length equals 14 residues. V was clipped by 2 bases and J by 1 base, with 7 bases between them. Germline values: CDR1 SGHTA, CDR2 FQGNSA. The chain's CDR3 is CASSLFVGTDTQYF. DNA for the CDR3: TGTGCCAGCAGCTTATTTGTGGGCACAGATACGCAGTATTTT.

In its sample, this clonotype was seen many times. The CDR3 is CASSRTGGRGQPQHF. CDR3 DNA sequence: TGCGCCAGCAGCCGCACAGGGGGCAGGGGTCAGCCCCAGCATTTT. The genes are TRBV4-1 and TRBJ1-5, with 9 bases fitting TRBD1. V gave up 4 bases and J gave up 6 bases; unmatched junction bases: 7. Germline lookup yields CDR1 MGHRA and CDR2 YSYEKL. The CDR3 loop spans 15 amino acids.

This clonotype occurred a few times. The chain links TRBV6-5 to TRBJ1-2; possibly TRBD1 for D (6 bases). The CDR3 loop spans 14 amino acids. Germline V gene lookup returns CDR1 MNHEY and CDR2 SVGAGI. Trimming cost V 2 bases and J 8 bases, with 15 bases left between them. CDR3 loop: CASSYQPGRGGYTF. The CDR3 DNA is TGTGCCAGCAGTTACCAACCGGGCAGGGGCGGCTACACCTTC.

This rearrangement joins TRBV5-1 to TRBJ2-3, with a weak D call TRBD2 (6 bases). CDR1 and CDR2 (germline): SGHRS, YFSETQ. Trimming shortened V by 4 bases and J by 5 bases, and 17 bases separated the two germline ends. CDR3 length equals 15 residues. CDR3: CASSTSPGAIDTQYF. For the CDR3, the DNA is TGCGCCAGCAGCACCTCCCCGGGAGCTATAGATACGCAGTATTTT.

The V gene is TRBV7-2, the J gene TRBJ1-4; TRBD1 matches 7 bases. CDR1 is SGHTA, CDR2 FQGNSA, per germline. V trimming: 5 bases; J trimming: 3 bases; junction bases outside the gene matches: 3. This CDR3 is 14 amino acids long. The CDR3 coding sequence is TGTGCCAGCAGCCCGGGACAGTCTAATGAAAAACTGTTTTTT. This sequence encodes CASSPGQSNEKLFF.

This clonotype was found a few times. The V call is TRBV7-3, the J call TRBJ2-5; 7 bases line up with TRBD2. This CDR3 is built from 13 residues. CDR1 is SGHTA and CDR2 is FQGTGA in the germline V gene. Unmatched junction bases numbered 5, after V lost 5 bases and J lost 5 bases. The DNA for the CDR3 is TGTGCCAGCAGCCCGACTAGCATCGAGACCCAGTACTTC. This translates into CASSPTSIETQYF.

V and J are TRBV6-6 and TRBJ1-5; D gene unclear. The CDR3 totals 13 residues. V was trimmed by 6 bases and J by 5 bases, leaving 11 bases between them. Germline lookup yields CDR1 MNHNY and CDR2 SVGAGI (reference sequence). CDR3 in amino acids: CASRSSLHQPQHF. The DNA for the CDR3 is TGTGCCAGCAGGTCAAGTCTACATCAGCCCCAGCATTTT.

The genes are TRBV18 and TRBJ2-5; D is perhaps TRBD2 (7 bases). V dropped 3 bases and J dropped 11 bases, with 13 bases sitting between them. Germline CDR1 is KGHSH and CDR2 is LQKENI. This CDR3 spans 12 amino acids. This CDR3 is CASSPIGGTQYF. The CDR3 nucleotides read TGTGCCAGCTCACCGATCGGGGGGACACAGTACTTC.

This clonotype came up a few times. The chain is built from TRBV7-3 and TRBJ2-2, with 7 bases lining up with TRBD2. The CDR3 spans 14 residues. J was trimmed by 1 base and V by 6 bases; bases with no gene match: 2. Germline-derived CDR1 and CDR2 are SGHTA and FQGTGA. The CDR3 coding sequence is TGTGCCAGCAGACCGGGGGGGAACACCGGGGAGCTGTTTTTT. This gives the protein CASRPGGNTGELFF.

This clonotype was counted only a few times. The chain recombines TRBV5-4 with TRBJ2-3; 7 bases align to TRBD1. CDR3 length: 17 amino acids. CDR1 and CDR2 from the germline V gene are SGHNT and YYREEE (reference sequence). The V gene end was trimmed by 4 bases and the J gene end by 5 bases; junction bases not matched to a gene: 16. CDR3 sequence reads: CASSDTTYRGSGDTQYF. DNA for the CDR3: TGTGCCAGCAGCGACACAACCTACAGGGGTTCGGGAGATACGCAGTATTTT. Using reference TRBV5-4 and TRBJ2-3 for the parts outside the CDR3, the full variable domain is ETGVTQSPTHLIKTRGQQVTLRCSSQSGHNTVSWYQQALGQGPQFIFQYYREEENGRGNFPPRFSGLQFPNYSSELNVNALELDDSALYLCASSDTTYRGSGDTQYFGPGTRLTVL.

This clonotype was recorded a few times. The chain carries TRBV5-1 and TRBJ2-7; the D gene is possibly TRBD2 (5 bases). The CDR3 is 13 residues long. CDR1 is SGHRS, CDR2 YFSETQ, per germline. V was shortened by 6 bases and J by 7 bases, with 17 bases between the two germline ends. DNA of the CDR3: TGCGCCAGCAAATTGGAAGACGGGGTGGAGCAGTACTTC. Its translation is CASKLEDGVEQYF.

The rearrangement uses TRBV9 and TRBJ1-3; D is ambiguous. The CDR3 has 13 amino acids. V was clipped by 3 bases and J by 7 bases, with 11 bases between them. From germline, CDR1 is SGDLS and CDR2 YYNGEE. CDR3 loop: CASSGTERNTIYF. CDR3 coding DNA: TGTGCCAGCAGCGGGACGGAGCGCAACACCATATATTTT. Together with reference TRBV9 and TRBJ1-3, the CDR3 gives the full variable domain: DSGVTQTPKHLITATGQRVTLRCSPRSGDLSVYWYQQSLDQGLQFLIQYYNGEERAKGNILERFSAQQFPDLHSELNLSSLELGDSALYFCASSGTERNTIYFGEGSWLTVV.

This clonotype was picked up a small number of times. The chain has TRBV10-3 and TRBJ1-1; D uncertain. The V gene's germline CDR1 is ENHRY and CDR2 SYGVKD. This CDR3 spans 13 amino acids. V was pared by 8 bases and J by 6 bases, with 16 bases between. The CDR3 region is CAIATDLAAEAFF. CDR3 in DNA: TGTGCCATCGCGACGGATTTAGCCGCTGAAGCTTTCTTT.

The DNA for the CDR3 is TGCGCCAGCAGCTTGGTCGACTCCGGGTGGGAGACCCAGTACTTC. Translation gives CASSLVDSGWETQYF. The gene calls are TRBV5-1 and TRBJ2-5; D is ambiguous. V lost 0 bases and J 5 bases, leaving 14 bases between the germline ends. CDR1 SGHRS and CDR2 YFSETQ come from the germline V gene. This CDR3 is built from 15 residues.

This clonotype has at least ten counts. The genes are TRBV7-9 and TRBJ1-5; D gene ambiguous. Germline V gene sequence: CDR1 SEHNR, CDR2 FQNEAQ (reference sequence). The CDR3 covers 15 residues. The V end was cut by 5 bases, the J end by 4 bases, with 15 bases between. The CDR3 coding sequence is TGTGCCAGCAGCCCCGGTGCAGCGGGAAATCAGCCCCAGCATTTT. It encodes CASSPGAAGNQPQHF. Variable domain in full (rest from reference TRBV7-9 and TRBJ1-5): DTGVSQNPRHKITKRGQNVTFRCDPISEHNRLYWYRQTLGQGPEFLTYFQNEAQLEKSRLLSDRFSAERPKGSFSTLEIQRTEQGDSAMYLCASSPGAAGNQPQHFGDGTRLSIL.

This clonotype showed up just a few times. The chain employs TRBV7-7 and TRBJ1-1; unclear D gene. The CDR3 sequence is 13 residues long. From germline, CDR1 is SSHAT and CDR2 FNYEAQ (reference sequence). Trimming took off 5 bases at V and 2 bases at J, with 9 bases between the two ends. CDR3 sequence (DNA): TGTGCCAGCAGCACTCAACCTAACACTGAAGCTTTCTTT. It is translated as CASSTQPNTEAFF. Together with reference TRBV7-7 and TRBJ1-1, the CDR3 gives the full variable domain: GAGVSQSPRYKVTKRGQDVTLRCDPISSHATLYWYQQALGQGPEFLTYFNYEAQPDKSGLPSDRFSAERPEGSISTLTIQRTEQRDSAMYRCASSTQPNTEAFFGQGTRLTVV.

This clonotype has a handful of counts. The chain recombines TRBV6-4 with TRBJ2-7, with TRBD1 matching over 7 bases. The CDR3 runs 11 residues. The ends lost 7 bases at V and 6 bases at J; junction bases unmatched: 3. CDR1 is MRHNA and CDR2 is SNTAGT in the germline V gene. The CDR3 region is CASKTGFEQYV. DNA for the CDR3: TGTGCCAGCAAGACAGGGTTCGAGCAGTACGTC.

This clonotype was picked up many times. This sequence joins TRBV4-1 and TRBJ2-1; TRBD1 might be the D (6 bases). CDR1 is MGHRA, CDR2 YSYEKL, per germline. Trimming took 4 bases from V and 8 from J, leaving 18 bases between them. CDR3 length equals 15 residues. The CDR3 loop reads CASSPTGPRGDEQFF. As DNA, the CDR3 is TGCGCCAGCAGCCCTACTGGACCCAGGGGAGATGAGCAGTTCTTC.

This clonotype was seen only a few times. The chain couples TRBV7-9 to TRBJ2-5, with 10 nucleotides matching TRBD2. The CDR3 loop spans 15 amino acids. The germline gives CDR1 SEHNR, CDR2 FQNEAQ (reference sequence). V gave up 3 bases and J gave up 3 bases; unmatched junction bases: 4. The CDR3 loop reads CASSLWLAGEETQYF. The DNA of the CDR3 is TGTGCCAGCAGCTTGTGGCTAGCGGGGGAAGAGACCCAGTACTTC.

This rearrangement joins TRBV7-8 to TRBJ2-1; 7 bases match TRBD1. With V trimmed by 5 bases and J by 7 bases, 11 bases remained unmatched. CDR3 length equals 15 residues. Germline CDR1 is SGHVS and CDR2 is FQNEAQ. The CDR3 sequence: CASSLPGTVINEQFF. CDR3 nucleotide sequence: TGTGCCAGCAGCCTTCCCGGGACAGTAATAAATGAGCAGTTCTTC.

This clonotype was counted at least ten times. This chain uses TRBV7-8 with TRBJ2-1; 11 bases map to TRBD2. Germline V CDR1 and CDR2: SGHVS, FQNEAQ. The J segment lost 4 bases and the V segment lost 6 bases, leaving 5 bases of the junction unmatched. The CDR3 extends over 15 amino acids. CDR3 sequence reads: CASSRSGGVYNEQFF. The CDR3 bases are TGTGCCAGCAGTCGTAGCGGGGGGGTTTACAATGAGCAGTTCTTC.

On this clonotype: At one end the junction does not follow the germline gene, possibly because of a read error. The DNA for the CDR3 is TGTGCCAGCAGGGCCCCGTATGAGGGGCTAGAGGATGGCTACACATTC. The encoded protein is CASRAPYEGLEDGYTF. V and J are TRBV11-2 and TRBJ1-2, with D maybe TRBD1 (5 bases). The CDR3 is 16 amino acids. In germline, CDR1 is SGHAT, CDR2 FQNNGV.

There are a few counts of this clonotype. The V and J genes are TRBV7-2 and TRBJ2-1, with no clear D. Deletions cut 2 bases from V and 1 base from J, with 9 bases between. Germline assignment: CDR1 SGHTA and CDR2 FQGNSA. CDR3 length: 15 residues. The CDR3 DNA sequence: TGTGCCAGCAGCTTAATGGGGTATTCCTACAATGAGCAGTTCTTC. Amino acid sequence: CASSLMGYSYNEQFF. Drawing the rest from reference TRBV7-2 and TRBJ2-1, the complete variable domain is GAGVSQSPSNKVTEKGKDVELRCDPISGHTALYWYRQSLGQGLEFLIYFQGNSAPDKSGLPSDRFSAERTGGSVSTLTIQRTQQEDSAVYLCASSLMGYSYNEQFFGPGTRLTVL.

The CDR3 DNA reads TGTGCCAGCACCCAGGGACTAGCGGACCAAAACAATGAGCAGTTCTTC. This codes for CASTQGLADQNNEQFF. This chain links TRBV2 with TRBJ2-1; 11 nucleotides agree with TRBD2. Germline values: CDR1 SNHLY, CDR2 FYNNEI. J was trimmed by 5 bases and V by 7 bases; bases with no gene match: 10. The CDR3 runs to 16 residues.

This clonotype was observed a few times. The rearrangement links TRBV10-3 to TRBJ2-1, with a possible D match to TRBD2 (5 bases). Germline lookup yields CDR1 ENHRY and CDR2 SYGVKD. This CDR3 has 14 amino acids. V dropped 3 bases and J dropped 7 bases, with 13 bases sitting between them. The CDR3: CAISDQRWANEQFF. The DNA for the CDR3 is TGTGCCATCAGTGACCAGCGGTGGGCGAATGAGCAGTTCTTC.

This clonotype has a count of ten or more. The CDR3 DNA sequence: TGTGCCAGCAGCTTAGCCGGACAGGGCTACGAGCAGTACGTC. It is translated as CASSLAGQGYEQYV. This rearrangement joins TRBV7-2 to TRBJ2-7; 8 nucleotides line up with TRBD1. Germline values: CDR1 SGHTA, CDR2 FQGNSA. The CDR3 covers 14 residues. After removal of 0 bases from V and 3 bases from J, the junction contained 1 base not matched to a gene.

This clonotype has ten or more counts. V is TRBV5-1 and J is TRBJ1-1, with TRBD1 matching 7 bases. The CDR3 covers 16 residues. Unmatched junction bases numbered 11, after V lost 0 bases and J lost 6 bases. CDR1 SGHRS and CDR2 YFSETQ come from the germline V gene. The CDR3 bases are TGCGCCAGCAGCTTGGGGACAGGTCTACGCCGCTCTGAAGCTTTCTTT. Translating gives CASSLGTGLRRSEAFF. The full variable domain, its missing parts supplied by reference TRBV5-1 and TRBJ1-1, is KAGVTQTPRYLIKTRGQQVTLSCSPISGHRSVSWYQQTPGQGLQFLFEYFSETQRNKGNFPGRFSGRQFSNSRSEMNVSTLELGDSALYLCASSLGTGLRRSEAFFGQGTRLTVV.

The rearrangement joins TRBV4-2 to TRBJ2-1; possibly TRBD2 for D (6 bases). The V gene lost 6 bases and the J gene lost 7 bases, with 13 bases spanning the gap. Germline lookup yields CDR1 LGHNA and CDR2 YNFKEQ. The CDR3 consists of 13 residues. CDR3 sequence reads: CASRDGSANEQFF. The DNA of the CDR3 is TGTGCCAGCAGGGACGGGAGCGCAAATGAGCAGTTCTTC.

The chain joins TRBV5-1 to TRBJ2-3, with a weak D call TRBD1 (6 bases). V was cut by 3 bases and J by 2 bases, with 13 bases left in between. The CDR3 runs to 15 residues. The germline V gene encodes CDR1 SGHRS and CDR2 YFSETQ. CDR3: CASSYLTGLTDTQYF. The CDR3 bases are TGCGCCAGCAGCTACCTGACAGGCCTCACAGATACGCAGTATTTT.